A selection of T cell receptor beta chains follows, all from one sample in a study of T-cell memory formation after mild COVID-19. Using its own MiXCR run on the 5' RACE reads, TCRdb lists one record per CDR3 protein. The data contain about 290,000 distinct CDR3 sequences, around a sixth of them singletons. Sequenced input: PBMCs or a T cell subset sorted from them (not recorded which). These receptors were obtained from a man aged 18 to 30 who had mild COVID-19 (a few samples of this study predate the infection). Cell type and time point are not known. Both conserved end residues are part of each CDR3.

TRBV27 CASSLLAGPNYGYTF
TRBV19 CASSPGRLEAFF
TRBV20-1 CSAKRGGGQETQYF
TRBV6-5 CASSYSAMNTEAFF
TRBV5-1 CASSLGGGEETYGYTF
TRBV12-3/TRBV12-4 CASSTGIYNEQFF
TRBV13 CASSTRPSDTQYF
TRBV4-3 CASGPGREKLFF
TRBV20-1 CSAIQGSGNTIYF
TRBV5-1 CASSPVGTLNEQFF
TRBV6-5 CASSYGVKGGTNTEAFF
TRBV29-1 CSVEEGESRETQYF
TRBV12-3/TRBV12-4 CASSFRMGTQYF
TRBV7-9 CASRRGNEKLFF
TRBV5-5 CASSIDRGAYNEQFF
TRBV7-9 CASSSRRGWGTEAFF
TRBV7-7 CASSLRHTDRYYSNQPQHF
TRBV7-7 CASSFGNGMQETQYF
TRBV5-1 CASSLLETQYF
TRBV7-9 CASSLLGALNTEAFF
TRBV7-7 CASSLGPQGNSPLHF
TRBV5-1 CASSFGAAYEQYF
TRBV11-1 CASSSTGGAKNIQYF
TRBV18 CASSPAIASGNEQFF
TRBV6-5 CASSTRNRRDSHPSNYGYTF
TRBV5-1 CASSRAPGTQETQYF
TRBV7-8 CARRKGGWSSYEQYF
TRBV6-5 CASSPIRGQGIQPQHF
TRBV28 CASSHADVQPQHF
TRBV5-6 CASSTDREQFF
TRBV20-1 CSAPVGRYGYTF
TRBV7-2 CASSFPTGRQETQYF
TRBV7-9 CASSLVSGGHNEQFF
TRBV29-1 CSVVGSGLYEQYF
TRBV11-2 CASSLSTWETQYF
TRBV6-5 CASSYSPGIPATNYGYTF
TRBV7-2 CASRGTSNTGELFF
TRBV5-1 CASSSLAGEEEQYF
TRBV6-1 CASTLSRVRGYGYTF
TRBV7-2 CASSLLRSNSPLHF
TRBV15 CATSRGSASWGSPLHF
TRBV20-1 CSASPEYLRGGQETQYF